A selection of T cell receptor beta chains follows, all from one sample in a study of T cells in Graves' hyperthyroidism and ophthalmopathy. TCRdb called the multiplex PCR reads again in MiXCR, with one record for every CDR3 protein. The repertoire consists of roughly 250,000 distinct CDR3 sequences, with roughly 15% occurring once and the leading ten covering approximately 12%. The sequencing input was blood. Every receptor here comes from a woman between 40 and 50 years old with Graves' hyperthyroidism that later progressed to Graves' ophthalmopathy. Each CDR3 is given with its conserved first and last residue. Each record gives: J gene, V gene, CDR3 protein.

>TRBJ2-2|TRBV20-1
CSASPGQGHGELFF
>TRBJ2-5|TRBV20-1
CSATSAQGQETQYF
>TRBJ2-1|TRBV24-1
CATSDLAGVSYNEQFF
>TRBJ2-7|TRBV7-3
CASSLTGTDHEQYF
>TRBJ2-1|TRBV29-1
CSAKLAGGPKNNEQFF
>TRBJ2-7|TRBV28
CASSRTSGNHEQYF
>TRBJ1-6|TRBV6-1
CASSNIPKSNSPLHF
>TRBJ1-1|TRBV10-2
CASSAGPLNTEAFF
>TRBJ1-1|TRBV27
CASFGLGGGTEAFF
>TRBJ1-4|TRBV9
CASSVIDRVGEKLFF
>TRBJ2-1|TRBV10-3
CAISEGGMDEQFF
>TRBJ2-7|TRBV2
CASSWGDNSEQYF
>TRBJ2-1|TRBV11-1
CASSSLGTDYNEQFF
>TRBJ1-6|TRBV20-1
CSARIGPPPGPSPLHF
>TRBJ2-4|TRBV19
CATGGHRTTSGAKNIQYF
>TRBJ2-1|TRBV7-9
CASSPSSAAATYNEQFF
>TRBJ2-1|TRBV9
CASSAQVSLNEQFF
>TRBJ1-2|TRBV27
CASSFGTSFSYGYTF
>TRBJ2-1|TRBV11-3
CASSLTGTAYNEQFF
>TRBJ2-1|TRBV4-2
CASSQDPPHGSYNEQFF
>TRBJ2-3|TRBV29-1
CSVKRGEGRVGDTQYF
>TRBJ2-7|TRBV20-1
CSARVRRTYEQYF
>TRBJ2-1|TRBV2
CASQGGGYNEQFF
>TRBJ2-6|TRBV6-5
CASSYGHGTTGANVLTF
>TRBJ2-7|TRBV14
CASKTGLVFWQYF